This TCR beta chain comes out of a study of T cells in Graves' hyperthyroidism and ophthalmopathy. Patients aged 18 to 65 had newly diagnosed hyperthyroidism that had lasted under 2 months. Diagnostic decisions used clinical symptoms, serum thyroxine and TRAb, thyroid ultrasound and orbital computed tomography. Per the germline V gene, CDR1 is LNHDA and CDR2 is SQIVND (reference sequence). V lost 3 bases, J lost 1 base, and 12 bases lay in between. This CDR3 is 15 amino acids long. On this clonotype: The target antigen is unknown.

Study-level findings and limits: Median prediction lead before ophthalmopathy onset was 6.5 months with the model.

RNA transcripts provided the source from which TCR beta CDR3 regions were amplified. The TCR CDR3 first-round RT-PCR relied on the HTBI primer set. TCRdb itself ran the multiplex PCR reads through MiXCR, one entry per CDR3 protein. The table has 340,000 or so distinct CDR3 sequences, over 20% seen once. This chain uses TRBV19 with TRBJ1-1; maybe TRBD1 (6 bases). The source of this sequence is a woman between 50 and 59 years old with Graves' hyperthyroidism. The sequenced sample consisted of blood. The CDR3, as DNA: TGTGCCAGTAGTATTCCCAGGGGTCCGAACACTGAAGCTTTCTTT. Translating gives CASSIPRGPNTEAFF.